A single sample is the source of the 31 T cell receptor beta chains below, sequenced in a study of T-cell reconstitution after alpha-beta-depleted transplantation in children. Library preparation (for TCRbeta) was performed with unique molecular identifiers. TCRdb independently ran MiXCR on the PCR reads; one entry per CDR3 protein. The sample consists of approximately 980,000 distinct CDR3 sequences, roughly 29% of them appearing once. Here the sequenced sample was PBMCs, mostly from graft donor cells, taken 360 days after TCRalphabeta/CD19-depleted stem cell transplant. These receptors were collected from a boy in the first two years of life who had a stem cell transplant for SCID, so the T cells may come from the graft donor.

The V call is TRBV7-3, the J call TRBJ2-7; no reliable D call. The CDR3 is 19 amino acids. Germline V lookup: CDR1 SGHTA, CDR2 FQGTGA. Trimming cost V 0 bases and J 8 bases, with 29 bases left between them. The CDR3 loop reads CASSLTPRVLVPSPWKQYF. CDR3 sequence (DNA): TGTGCCAGCAGCTTAACCCCCCGGGTCTTAGTTCCCAGTCCCTGGAAGCAGTACTTC.

This clonotype has just a few counts. V and J are TRBV5-1 and TRBJ2-1; TRBD2 agrees at 7 bases. V trimming: 4 bases; J trimming: 9 bases; junction bases outside the gene matches: 16. The CDR3 is 16 amino acids. From germline, CDR1 is SGHRS and CDR2 YFSETQ. In DNA, the CDR3 is TGCGCCAGCAGCCCCCCGACTATCGGGGGGTTAGGTGAGCAGTTCTTC. Protein: CASSPPTIGGLGEQFF. The whole variable domain, filled in from reference TRBV5-1 and TRBJ2-1, reads KAGVTQTPRYLIKTRGQQVTLSCSPISGHRSVSWYQQTPGQGLQFLFEYFSETQRNKGNFPGRFSGRQFSNSRSEMNVSTLELGDSALYLCASSPPTIGGLGEQFFGPGTRLTVL.

This clonotype appeared a single time. This chain joins TRBV13 and TRBJ2-7, with D possibly called TRBD1 or TRBD2 (6 bases each). CDR1 and CDR2 from the germline V gene are PRHDT and FYEKMQ (reference sequence). V was cut by 5 bases and J by 6 bases, with 17 bases left in between. CDR3 length: 14 amino acids. The CDR3 loop reads CASSPRGPSAEQYF. As DNA, the CDR3 is TGTGCCAGCAGCCCTCGGGGGCCGTCGGCCGAGCAGTACTTC.

This clonotype appeared once. V gene TRBV5-1 combines with J gene TRBJ1-5; D uncertain. This CDR3 is 14 amino acids long. The germline V gene has CDR1 SGHRS and CDR2 YFSETQ. V lost 0 bases and J lost 3, with 7 bases in between. CDR3 in DNA: TGCGCCAGCAGCTTGGCTCCAGACAATCAGCCCCAGCATTTT. Translation gives CASSLAPDNQPQHF.

V and J are TRBV5-1 and TRBJ2-2; D is ambiguous. Germline CDR1 reads SGHRS; CDR2 reads YFSETQ. Deletions cut 5 bases from V and 4 bases from J, with 9 bases between. The CDR3 has 13 amino acids. CDR3 sequence: CASRLDITGELFF. CDR3 bases: TGCGCCAGCAGACTTGACATCACCGGGGAGCTGTTTTTT.

This chain joins TRBV12-3 or TRBV12-4 and TRBJ1-6, with D unresolved. This CDR3 has 14 residues. The germline V and J ends were trimmed by 0 bases and 9 bases, with 9 bases remaining between them. The CDR3 nucleotides read TGTGCCAGCAGTTTAGCCGGGCGGGTTTCACCCCTCCACTTT. Its translation is CASSLAGRVSPLHF.

The chain is built from TRBV7-9 and TRBJ1-3; possibly TRBD1 for D (5 bases). CDR1 and CDR2 from the germline V gene are SEHNR and FQNEAQ (reference sequence). With 6 bases removed from V and 4 bases from J, the gap between germline ends came to 16 bases. The length of the CDR3 is 15 residues. The CDR3 spells CASSTDGAGGNTIYF. The CDR3 DNA sequence: TGTGCCAGCAGTACGGACGGTGCAGGGGGAAACACCATATATTTT.

The chain has TRBV12-3 or TRBV12-4 and TRBJ2-2; the D is unclear. There are 15 residues in the CDR3. V shed 5 bases and J shed 0 bases, with 10 bases lying between them. CDR3 sequence (DNA): TGTGCCAGCAGTCTCGGCAATTCGAACACCGGGGAGCTGTTTTTT. It codes for CASSLGNSNTGELFF.

This clonotype was seen ten or more times. The genes are TRBV7-2 and TRBJ2-7; the match to TRBD1 covers 7 bases. J gave up 2 bases and V 5 bases, and 6 bases lay outside the gene matches. The CDR3 extends over 14 amino acids. Germline-derived CDR1 and CDR2 are SGHTA and FQGNSA. As DNA, the CDR3 is TGTGCCAGCAGCGAACACAGGGGCCCCTACGAGCAGTACTTC. Its translation is CASSEHRGPYEQYF.

The rearrangement uses TRBV5-1 and TRBJ1-2; D perhaps matches TRBD1 (5 bases). In germline, CDR1 is SGHRS, CDR2 YFSETQ. This CDR3 region has 17 residues. Trimming removed 2 bases from V and 1 base from J, with 18 bases in between. This CDR3 is CASSFDRLSHLNYGYTF. The DNA of the CDR3 is TGCGCCAGCAGCTTTGACAGACTATCTCACCTTAACTATGGCTACACCTTC.

The V call is TRBV18, the J call TRBJ2-2; TRBD1 matches 7 bases. Germline CDR1 reads KGHSH; CDR2 reads LQKENI. With 3 bases clipped from V and 3 bases from J, the junction kept 7 bases outside the gene matches. The CDR3 spans 16 residues. CDR3: CASSPKGQLHTGELFF. CDR3 DNA: TGTGCCAGCTCACCGAAGGGACAGCTTCACACCGGGGAGCTGTTTTTT.

This clonotype was counted a few times. V usage is TRBV7-3 and J usage is TRBJ2-7; 7 nucleotides agree with TRBD2. Trimming removed 1 base from V and 3 bases from J; junction bases left unmatched: 9. Germline V gives CDR1 SGHTA, CDR2 FQGTGA. The CDR3 extends over 16 amino acids. This chain's CDR3 is CASSLIRGGKGYEQYF. DNA for the CDR3: TGTGCCAGCAGCTTAATACGCGGGGGAAAGGGCTACGAGCAGTACTTC. Supplemented by reference TRBV7-3 and TRBJ2-7, the full variable domain reads GAGVSQTPSNKVTEKGKYVELRCDPISGHTALYWYRQSLGQGPEFLIYFQGTGAADDSGLPNDRFFAVRPEGSVSTLKIQRTERGDSAVYLCASSLIRGGKGYEQYFGPGTRLTVT.

In its sample, this clonotype was seen a few times. This chain uses TRBV12-3 or TRBV12-4 with TRBJ2-5; D not certain. The CDR3 runs to 15 residues. Trimming took 4 bases from V and 5 from J, leaving 17 bases between them. The CDR3 spells CASSYDGLPRETQYF. The CDR3 nucleotides are TGTGCCAGCAGTTACGACGGCCTCCCCCGGGAGACCCAGTACTTC.

The chain employs TRBV12-3 or TRBV12-4 and TRBJ1-2, with D tentatively TRBD1 (6 bases). With 3 bases removed from V and 6 bases from J, the gap between germline ends came to 17 bases. The CDR3 has 15 residues. As DNA, the CDR3 is TGTGCCAGCAGTTTGGGACCCCAGGGGCGAAATGGCTACACCTTC. Translating gives CASSLGPQGRNGYTF.

This clonotype turned up a few times. The chain employs TRBV5-1 and TRBJ2-2; no clear D. CDR1 and CDR2 from the germline V gene are SGHRS and YFSETQ. This CDR3 is built from 14 residues. V was clipped by 3 bases and J by 5 bases, with 11 bases between them. Here the CDR3 DNA reads TGCGCCAGCAGCTCCCCCCTTACAACCGGGGAGCTGTTTTTT. This gives the protein CASSSPLTTGELFF.

This clonotype has only a few counts. The chain links TRBV19 to TRBJ2-7; the match to TRBD1 covers 7 bases. The CDR3 totals 12 residues. V was pared by 8 bases and J by 3 bases, with 4 bases of the junction left unmatched. Germline V gives CDR1 LNHDA, CDR2 SQIVND (reference sequence). CDR3 in amino acids: CASSQGIYEQYF. The CDR3 coding sequence is TGTGCCAGTTCACAGGGGATCTACGAGCAGTACTTC.

This chain joins TRBV12-3 or TRBV12-4 and TRBJ1-4, with D tentatively TRBD1 (5 bases). The germline V and J ends were trimmed by 5 bases and 4 bases, with 14 bases remaining between them. The CDR3 covers 15 residues. The DNA for the CDR3 is TGTGCCAGCAGTGGGGCCCGCACCCTTAATGAAAAACTGTTTTTT. As protein: CASSGARTLNEKLFF.

This clonotype was counted a few times. The chain uses TRBV4-3 and TRBJ2-2, with a possible D match to TRBD1 (5 bases). Germline V gene sequence: CDR1 LGHNA, CDR2 YSLEER. Deletions cut 2 bases from V and 2 bases from J, with 15 bases between. This CDR3 is built from 17 residues. Here the CDR3 reads CASSQPTTDTNTGELFF. In DNA, the CDR3 is TGCGCCAGCAGCCAACCTACGACAGATACCAACACCGGGGAGCTGTTTTTT.

The chain links TRBV13 to TRBJ2-1; D may be TRBD2 (6 bases). The germline gives CDR1 PRHDT, CDR2 FYEKMQ (reference sequence). The V end lost 1 base, the J end lost 0 bases, and 13 bases lay between the germline ends. The CDR3 runs to 17 residues. For the CDR3, the DNA is TGTGCCAGCAGCTTAGAAGGCGGGGAGAGCTCCTACAATGAGCAGTTCTTC. This gives the protein CASSLEGGESSYNEQFF.

A note on this clonotype: This CDR3 is missing its conserved last phenylalanine or tryptophan, likely due to a read error. J is TRBJ2-5 and V is TRBV5-1, with 9 bases identical to TRBD2. Germline V gene data show CDR1 as SGHRS and CDR2 as YFSETQ. V shed 1 base and J 5 bases; nucleotides not matched to a gene: 9. The CDR3 has 16 residues. Here the CDR3 reads CASSLIPSGATETQYY. The CDR3 bases are TGCGCCAGCAGCTTGATTCCTAGCGGGGCGACGGAGACCCAGTACTAC.

The rearrangement links TRBV9 to TRBJ2-5; D may be TRBD1 (5 bases). Germline CDR1 is SGDLS and CDR2 is YYNGEE. The ends were cut back, 4 bases at V and 7 bases at J, with 17 bases in the middle. The CDR3 length is 14 residues. This CDR3 reads CASSSEAGRGTQYF. The CDR3 bases are TGTGCCAGCAGCTCTGAAGCCGGAAGGGGGACCCAGTACTTC.

This chain links TRBV6-1 with TRBJ1-3; D call uncertain. Germline V lookup: CDR1 MNHNS, CDR2 SASEGT. This CDR3 is built from 15 residues. V lost 7 bases, J lost 2 bases, and 15 bases lay in between. This CDR3 reads CASTKRISTGNTIYF. DNA for the CDR3: TGTGCCAGCACCAAGAGGATAAGCACTGGAAACACCATATATTTT.

The table lists this clonotype with a few counts. This chain connects TRBV4-1 to TRBJ2-7; 9 bases align to TRBD2. The CDR3 is made up of 18 amino acids. V shed 0 bases, J shed 4 bases, and the junction held 13 bases outside the gene matches. Germline V gene sequence: CDR1 MGHRA, CDR2 YSYEKL. In nucleotides, the CDR3 is TGCGCCAGCAGCCAAGATGAAGCTGGAGCGGGGGGTAAATACGAGCAGTACTTC. Translating it yields CASSQDEAGAGGKYEQYF.

This sequence joins TRBV9 and TRBJ2-7, with D unresolved. The CDR3 sequence is 12 residues long. In germline, CDR1 is SGDLS, CDR2 YYNGEE. Trimming removed 4 bases from V and 6 bases from J, with 11 bases in between. CDR3 DNA: TGTGCCAGCAGCTCTGTAGTGGGCGAGCAGTACTTC. It is translated as CASSSVVGEQYF. The full variable domain, with the rest looked up from reference TRBV9 and TRBJ2-7, is DSGVTQTPKHLITATGQRVTLRCSPRSGDLSVYWYQQSLDQGLQFLIQYYNGEERAKGNILERFSAQQFPDLHSELNLSSLELGDSALYFCASSSVVGEQYFGPGTRLTVT.

V is TRBV19 and J is TRBJ2-2; D gene ambiguous. Germline CDR1 LNHDA, CDR2 SQIVND (reference sequence). Trimming shortened V by 0 bases and J by 6 bases, and 8 bases separated the two germline ends. The CDR3 covers 14 residues. The CDR3 sequence is CASSIDGRPGELFF. CDR3 in DNA: TGTGCCAGTAGTATAGATGGCCGACCCGGGGAGCTGTTTTTT.

This clonotype was counted a few times. The chain has TRBV29-1 and TRBJ2-7; tentatively, D is TRBD1 (7 bases). CDR1 SQVTM and CDR2 ANQGSEA come from the germline V gene. This CDR3 has 13 amino acids. V was cut by 4 bases and J by 4 bases, with 14 bases left in between. The CDR3 bases are TGCAGCGTTGCCTGGGCAGGGGGGTACGAGCAGTACTTC. This gives the protein CSVAWAGGYEQYF.

This clonotype was recorded a few times. The V and J genes are TRBV30 and TRBJ2-7, with D tentatively TRBD1 (6 bases). The germline gives CDR1 GTSNPN, CDR2 SVGIG (reference sequence). The CDR3 loop spans 13 amino acids. The ends were cut back, 3 bases at V and 1 base at J, with 10 bases in the middle. The CDR3 reads CAWRPDRSYEQYF. CDR3 in DNA: TGTGCCTGGAGACCCGACAGGTCCTACGAGCAGTACTTC.

The chain combines TRBV4-1 with TRBJ1-2; 10 positions agree with TRBD1. The CDR3 is 18 residues long. J lost 4 bases, V lost 2 bases, and 13 bases had no gene match. Germline V gene data show CDR1 as MGHRA and CDR2 as YSYEKL. For the CDR3, the DNA is TGCGCCAGCAGCCAATACGGAGACAGGGGGCCCCTACGCTATGGCTACACCTTC. Its translation: CASSQYGDRGPLRYGYTF.

This chain uses TRBV5-5 with TRBJ1-1, with 7 bases matching TRBD1. Germline-derived CDR1 and CDR2 are SGHKS and YYEKEE (reference sequence). This CDR3 has 15 amino acids. The J segment lost 5 bases and the V segment lost 3 bases, leaving 10 bases of the junction unmatched. The CDR3 here is CASSSRQGVRTEAFF. As DNA, the CDR3 is TGTGCCAGCAGCTCGAGACAGGGAGTGAGGACTGAAGCTTTCTTT.

This chain links TRBV12-3 or TRBV12-4 with TRBJ1-3; weak D call: TRBD1 (6 bases). The CDR3 contains 12 residues. V lost 5 bases, J lost 8 bases, and 10 bases lay in between. The DNA of the CDR3 is TGTGCCAGCAGTCTAAGGGGGGACACCATATATTTT. It codes for CASSLRGDTIYF.

The J gene is TRBJ2-3, the V gene TRBV4-2; D not certain. Trimming removed 4 bases at V and 4 bases at J, with 9 bases between. This CDR3 region has 13 residues. Germline V gives CDR1 LGHNA, CDR2 YNFKEQ. The CDR3: CASSPFISDTQYF. For the CDR3, the DNA is TGTGCCAGCAGCCCCTTCATTTCAGATACGCAGTATTTT.